A single sample gave rise to the 23 T cell receptor beta chains below, sequenced in a study of CD8+ T cells in alopecia areata. Treatment described: oral pan-JAK inhibitor, 5-10 mg twice daily. cDNA reverse transcribed from extracted RNA served as the sequencing template. The data were produced by immunoSEQ multiplex PCR, yet TCRdb's version contains in-frame clones alone and is incomplete. The sample yields 95,000 to 100,000 clones, roughly 56% seen once. The source was CD8+ T cells sorted from blood, collected at approximately week 55, from a patient treated with tofacitinib. Receptors were obtained from a human donor with alopecia areata.

This clone was seen a few times. The rearrangement links TRBV29-1 to TRBJ1-5; tentatively, D is TRBD1 (5 bases). There are 14 residues in the CDR3. V was trimmed by 6 bases and J by 0 bases, leaving 12 bases between them. Germline V lookup: CDR1 SQVTM, CDR2 ANQGSEA. As DNA, the CDR3 is TGCAGCGTCGCCGACAGTTATAGCAATCAGCCCCAGCATTTT. It yields the protein CSVADSYSNQPQHF.

This clone has more than one count but fewer than ten. The chain carries TRBV6-5 and TRBJ2-3; D unclear. CDR3 length equals 15 residues. The V gene lost 6 bases and the J gene lost 1 base, with 14 bases spanning the gap. Germline V gene sequence: CDR1 MNHEY, CDR2 SVGAGI. CDR3 loop: CASSPGPVGTDTQYF. The CDR3 nucleotides read TGTGCCAGCAGCCCTGGCCCCGTGGGCACAGATACGCAGTATTTT.

The chain is built from TRBV5-1 and TRBJ1-4; D gene unclear. The V end was cut by 0 bases, the J end by 8 bases, with 11 bases between. The CDR3 covers 14 residues. CDR1 is SGHRS and CDR2 is YFSETQ in the germline V gene. The DNA of the CDR3 is TGCGCCAGCAGCTTGGAAGGGAATGCCGAAAAACTGTTTTTT. Amino acid sequence: CASSLEGNAEKLFF.

The chain joins TRBV29-1 to TRBJ2-7; D is uncertain. Trimming took off 3 bases at V and 5 bases at J, with 11 bases between the two ends. CDR1 and CDR2 from the germline V gene are SQVTM and ANQGSEA. CDR3 size: 12 residues. The DNA of the CDR3 is TGCAGCGTTGATGCCGGGTACGACGAGCAGTACTTC. Its translation: CSVDAGYDEQYF.

The chain uses TRBV9 and TRBJ2-2; D gene uncertain. Trimming removed 4 bases from V and 5 bases from J, with 6 bases in between. This CDR3 comprises 12 residues. Germline CDR1 is SGDLS and CDR2 is YYNGEE. DNA for the CDR3: TGTGCCAGCAGCACCGGGACCGGGGAGCTGTTTTTT. As protein: CASSTGTGELFF. Based on the CDR3 plus reference TRBV9 and TRBJ2-2, the full variable domain is DSGVTQTPKHLITATGQRVTLRCSPRSGDLSVYWYQQSLDQGLQFLIQYYNGEERAKGNILERFSAQQFPDLHSELNLSSLELGDSALYFCASSTGTGELFFGEGSRLTVL.

This chain connects TRBV7-2 to TRBJ1-2; D is uncertain. Germline loops: CDR1 SGHTA, CDR2 FQGNSA. Trimming took off 1 base at V and 2 bases at J, with 14 bases between the two ends. The CDR3 sequence is 16 residues long. The CDR3 region is CASSLDRQMKNYGYTF. CDR3 nucleotide sequence: TGTGCCAGCAGCTTAGACCGGCAGATGAAAAACTATGGCTACACCTTC.

This clone was seen a few times. The V and J genes are TRBV13 and TRBJ1-5; D unresolved. The germline V gene encodes CDR1 PRHDT and CDR2 FYEKMQ (reference sequence). Deletions cut 6 bases from V and 3 bases from J, with 12 bases between. This CDR3 is built from 14 residues. The CDR3 region is CASSETGYNQPQHF. The CDR3 DNA sequence: TGTGCCAGCAGTGAAACGGGGTACAATCAGCCCCAGCATTTT.

This chain connects TRBV9 to TRBJ2-7, with D possibly called TRBD1 or TRBD2 (5 bases each). Trimming removed 3 bases from V and 2 bases from J, with 12 bases in between. Germline loops: CDR1 SGDLS, CDR2 YYNGEE. This CDR3 has 14 amino acids. The CDR3 sequence: CASSGGASTYEQYF. The DNA for the CDR3 is TGTGCCAGCAGCGGAGGGGCCTCAACCTACGAGCAGTACTTC.

The chain is built from TRBV5-6 and TRBJ2-1; TRBD1 matches at 8 bases. CDR1 is SGHDT and CDR2 is YYEEEE in the germline V gene. The V gene end was trimmed by 1 base and the J gene end by 7 bases; junction bases not matched to a gene: 10. This CDR3 has 16 residues. The CDR3 DNA reads TGTGCCAGCAGCTTGAGCGCGGGACAGGCGTATAATGAGCAGTTCTTC. This encodes CASSLSAGQAYNEQFF.

This clone appeared many times. The genes are TRBV6-1 and TRBJ1-1, with D tentatively TRBD1 (5 bases). The CDR3 is 17 residues long. Germline assignment: CDR1 MNHNS and CDR2 SASEGT. Trimming took 2 bases from V and 3 from J, leaving 19 bases between them. The CDR3: CASSELPFTARDTEAFF. Written as DNA, the CDR3 is TGTGCCAGCAGTGAACTCCCCTTTACAGCCAGGGACACTGAAGCTTTCTTT.

The V and J genes are TRBV4-2 and TRBJ2-3; no clear D. The CDR3 loop spans 16 amino acids. The V end lost 2 bases, the J end lost 4 bases, and 16 bases lay between the germline ends. CDR1 is LGHNA and CDR2 is YNFKEQ in the germline V gene. The CDR3 here is CASSQTSIVDADTQYF. The CDR3 coding sequence is TGTGCCAGCAGCCAAACCTCAATAGTCGACGCAGATACGCAGTATTTT.

This chain uses TRBV29-1 with TRBJ2-7; possible D gene TRBD2, 5 bases. This CDR3 contains 14 residues. Germline values: CDR1 SQVTM, CDR2 ANQGSEA. With 3 bases removed from V and 0 bases from J, the gap between germline ends came to 12 bases. The CDR3 coding sequence is TGCAGCGTTGAGGTGGAGGAGGCCTCCTACGAGCAGTACTTC. Amino acids: CSVEVEEASYEQYF.

The chain joins TRBV10-3 to TRBJ1-1; D is unclear. Germline V CDR1 and CDR2: ENHRY, SYGVKD. This CDR3 region has 12 residues. Trimming left V 2 bases short and J 1 base short, with 2 bases between. CDR3 sequence (DNA): TGTGCCATCAGTGAGAAGAACACTGAAGCTTTCTTT. It yields the protein CAISEKNTEAFF.

This rearrangement joins TRBV18 to TRBJ2-7; 8 bases agree with TRBD1. Losses at the gene ends were 0 bases for V and 2 bases for J; bases not matched to a gene: 12. Germline V CDR1 and CDR2: KGHSH, LQKENI. The CDR3 contains 18 residues. The CDR3 DNA follows: TGTGCCAGCTCACCACCGGGTTCCTTGGACAGGGCTCCCTACGAGCAGTACTTC. This encodes CASSPPGSLDRAPYEQYF.

The chain carries TRBV7-9 and TRBJ1-2, with D unresolved. The CDR3 spans 15 residues. V lost 6 bases and J lost 2, with 16 bases in between. Germline CDR1 SEHNR, CDR2 FQNEAQ (reference sequence). The DNA of the CDR3 is TGTGCCAGCAGTGGATGGAAGGCTAGCAACTATGGCTACACCTTC. Protein sequence: CASSGWKASNYGYTF.

The chain carries TRBV11-2 and TRBJ2-2; D uncertain. This CDR3 contains 14 residues. CDR1 is SGHAT, CDR2 FQNNGV, per germline. V was shortened by 1 base and J by 1 base, with 4 bases between the two germline ends. The CDR3 reads CASSLGQNTGELFF. For the CDR3, the DNA is TGTGCCAGCAGCTTAGGGCAGAACACCGGGGAGCTGTTTTTT.

The V and J genes are TRBV6-6 and TRBJ2-3; D perhaps matches TRBD2 (6 bases). CDR3 length equals 15 residues. The germline CDR1 and CDR2 sequences are MNHNY and SVGAGI (reference sequence). Between the trimmed V and J ends, which lost 0 bases and 0 bases, there was a span of 7 bases. Here the CDR3 DNA reads TGTGCCAGCAGTTACTCGGGGACTAGCACAGATACGCAGTATTTT. This translates into CASSYSGTSTDTQYF.

By sample share, this clone is medium-sized. J is TRBJ1-1 and V is TRBV21-1; the D call in the table, TRBD1, was not verified against the DNA. TRBV21-1 is described as a pseudogene. CDR3 length: 15 amino acids. In nucleotides, the CDR3 is TGTGCCAGCAGCAGTAACAGGGGACGGAACACTGAAGCTTTCTTT. Its protein product is CASSSNRGRNTEAFF.

This clone was observed a handful of times. The chain couples TRBV29-1 to TRBJ2-2; D may be TRBD2 (5 bases). Per germline, CDR1 SQVTM and CDR2 ANQGSEA. The CDR3 contains 13 residues. V was trimmed by 4 bases and J by 3 bases, leaving 9 bases between them. CDR3 region: CSVALADTGELFF. The CDR3, as DNA: TGCAGCGTTGCCCTAGCCGACACCGGGGAGCTGTTTTTT.

This clone came up a few times. The chain links TRBV6-6 to TRBJ2-2; TRBD1 is a possible D gene (7 bases). Per germline, CDR1 MNHNY and CDR2 SVGAGI (reference sequence). CDR3 length equals 12 residues. Trimming took 10 bases from V and 7 from J, leaving 13 bases between them. The CDR3 is CATGGLSGELFF. As DNA, the CDR3 is TGTGCCACAGGGGGGTTGAGCGGGGAGCTGTTTTTT.

V and J are TRBV28 and TRBJ1-2; 9 bases align to TRBD1. The CDR3 extends over 14 amino acids. The trim removed 4 bases at V and 7 bases at J, leaving 7 bases unmatched. In germline, CDR1 is MDHEN, CDR2 SYDVKM. The CDR3 DNA reads as TGTGCCAGCAGTTCCTACAGGGGGCGGGGTGGCTACACCTTC. Its protein product is CASSSYRGRGGYTF.

The CDR3 protein is CASSQDMGKQETQYF. The CDR3 DNA sequence: TGTGCCAGCAGCCAAGATATGGGGAAACAAGAGACCCAGTACTTC. The V and J genes are TRBV4-2 and TRBJ2-5, with D unresolved. The length of the CDR3 is 15 residues. Germline CDR1 reads LGHNA; CDR2 reads YNFKEQ. Trimming pared 0 bases from V and 2 bases from J, leaving 10 bases between.

The rearrangement joins TRBV6-5 to TRBJ2-1; 13 bases line up with TRBD2. The CDR3 contains 16 residues. V lost 0 bases and J lost 6; bases outside the gene matches: 2. CDR1 and CDR2 (germline): MNHEY, SVGAGI. The chain's CDR3 is CASSYSTSGGPNEQFF. DNA of the CDR3: TGTGCCAGCAGTTACTCGACTAGCGGGGGGCCCAATGAGCAGTTCTTC.